The clone carrying this T cell receptor beta chain was counted a single time. As yet, its antigen is unknown. This sample was taken from a study of T cell repertoires in cytomegalovirus infection. About the research overall: Use of recently identified HLA-C-restricted and well-studied HLA-B-restricted CMV epitopes was part of the study. Public TCR beta signature analysis indicated the presence of both CMV infection and matching HLA type. Findings of the study overall: HLA-C-restricted CMV-specific TCR beta clonotypes were dominant in the ex vivo response. Pooled public TCR beta family frequency picked out CMV carriers with the relevant HLA.

MiXCR was run by TCRdb on the reads, yielding one entry per CDR3 protein. Found here are 110,000 or so distinct CDR3 sequences, roughly 31% of them singletons; the top ten hold around two fifths. V gave up 0 bases and J gave up 1 base, with 7 bases separating them. The CDR3 loop spans 15 amino acids. Germline values: CDR1 SGDLS, CDR2 YYNGEE. The receptor was derived from a human donor in good health (CMV status not recorded). Some clones in this sample may be carry-over from other donors' samples. Sequences were derived from CD8+ T cells from cultured PBMCs, sampled from culture after CMV antigen stimulation. V is TRBV9 and J is TRBJ2-2, with D maybe TRBD2 (5 bases). Here the CDR3 DNA reads TGTGCCAGCAGCGTAGGGACTTTGAACACCGGGGAGCTGTTTTTT. Translated, it gives CASSVGTLNTGELFF.